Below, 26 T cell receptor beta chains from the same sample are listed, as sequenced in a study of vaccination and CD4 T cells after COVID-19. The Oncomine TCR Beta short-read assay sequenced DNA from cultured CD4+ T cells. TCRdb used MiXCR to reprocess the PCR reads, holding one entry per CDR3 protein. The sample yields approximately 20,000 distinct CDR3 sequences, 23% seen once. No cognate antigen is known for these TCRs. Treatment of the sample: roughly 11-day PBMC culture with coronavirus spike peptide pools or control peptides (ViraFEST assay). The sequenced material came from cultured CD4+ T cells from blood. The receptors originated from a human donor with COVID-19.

CDR3 protein: CASSPRQASYNEQFF. For the CDR3, the DNA is TGTGCCAGCAGCCCCCGACAGGCCTCCTACAATGAGCAGTTCTTC. This rearrangement joins TRBV6-4 to TRBJ2-1, with D tentatively TRBD1 (6 bases). V lost 6 bases and J 0 bases, leaving 12 bases between the germline ends. Germline CDR1 reads MRHNA; CDR2 reads SNTAGT. The CDR3 is made up of 15 amino acids.

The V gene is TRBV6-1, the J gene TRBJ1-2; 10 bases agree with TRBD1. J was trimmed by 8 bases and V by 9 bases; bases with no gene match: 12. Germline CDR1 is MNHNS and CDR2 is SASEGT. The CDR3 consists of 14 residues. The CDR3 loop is CASKGQGELWGYTF. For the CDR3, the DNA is TGTGCCAGTAAAGGACAGGGGGAGTTGTGGGGCTACACCTTC.

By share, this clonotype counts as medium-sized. This CDR3 is CASSPPQGNFNSPLHF. For the CDR3, the DNA is TGTGCCAGCAGCCCCCCCCAGGGCAACTTTAATTCACCCCTCCACTTT. The chain recombines TRBV11-3 with TRBJ1-6; D may be TRBD1 (5 bases). Germline values: CDR1 SGHNT, CDR2 YENEEA. Trimming cost V 5 bases and J 6 bases, with 17 bases left between them. The CDR3 is 16 amino acids.

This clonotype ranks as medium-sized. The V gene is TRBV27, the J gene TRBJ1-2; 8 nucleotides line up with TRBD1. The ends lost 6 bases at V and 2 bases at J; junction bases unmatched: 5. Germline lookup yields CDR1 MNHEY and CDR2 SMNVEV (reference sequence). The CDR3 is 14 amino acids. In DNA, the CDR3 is TGTGCCAGCAGGCGAACAGGGGGGAACTATGGCTACACCTTC. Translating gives CASRRTGGNYGYTF.

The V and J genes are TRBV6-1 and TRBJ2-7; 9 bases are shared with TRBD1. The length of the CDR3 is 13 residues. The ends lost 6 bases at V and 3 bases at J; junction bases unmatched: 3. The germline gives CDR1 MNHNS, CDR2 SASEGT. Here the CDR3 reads CASSPDRGYEQYF. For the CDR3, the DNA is TGTGCCAGCAGCCCGGACAGGGGCTACGAGCAGTACTTC.

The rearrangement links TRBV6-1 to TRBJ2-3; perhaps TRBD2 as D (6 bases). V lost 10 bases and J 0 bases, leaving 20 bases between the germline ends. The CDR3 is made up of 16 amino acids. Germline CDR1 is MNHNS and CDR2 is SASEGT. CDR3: CANGDFADTSTDTQYF. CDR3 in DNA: TGTGCCAACGGGGACTTCGCGGATACTAGCACAGATACGCAGTATTTT.

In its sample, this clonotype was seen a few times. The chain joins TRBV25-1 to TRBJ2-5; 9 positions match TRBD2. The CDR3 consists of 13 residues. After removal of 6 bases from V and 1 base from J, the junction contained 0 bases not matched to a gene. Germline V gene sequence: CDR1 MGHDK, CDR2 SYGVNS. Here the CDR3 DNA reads TGTGCCAGCAGGCGGGGGGGCCAAGAGACCCAGTACTTC. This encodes CASRRGGQETQYF.

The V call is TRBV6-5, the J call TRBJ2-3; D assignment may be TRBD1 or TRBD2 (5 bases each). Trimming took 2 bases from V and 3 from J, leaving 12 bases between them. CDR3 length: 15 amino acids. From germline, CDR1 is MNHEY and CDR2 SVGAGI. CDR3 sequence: CASSYLGTPTDTQYF. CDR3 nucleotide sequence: TGTGCCAGCAGTTACCTGGGGACGCCTACAGATACGCAGTATTTT.

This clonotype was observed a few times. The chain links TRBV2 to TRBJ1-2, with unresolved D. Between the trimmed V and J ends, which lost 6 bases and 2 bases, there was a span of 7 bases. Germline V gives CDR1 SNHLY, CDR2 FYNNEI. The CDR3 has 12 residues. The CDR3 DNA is TGTGCCAGCAGACGGGGAAACTATGGCTACACCTTC. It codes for CASRRGNYGYTF. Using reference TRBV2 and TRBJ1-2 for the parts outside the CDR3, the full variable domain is EPEVTQTPSHQVTQMGQEVILRCVPISNHLYFYWYRQILGQKVEFLVSFYNNEISEKSEIFDDQFSVERPDGSNFTLKIRSTKLEDSAMYFCASRRGNYGYTFGSGTRLTVV.

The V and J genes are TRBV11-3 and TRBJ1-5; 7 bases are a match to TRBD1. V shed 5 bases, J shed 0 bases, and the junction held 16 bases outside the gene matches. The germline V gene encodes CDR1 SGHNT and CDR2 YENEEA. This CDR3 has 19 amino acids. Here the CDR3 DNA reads TGTGCCAGCAGCCTGCACCCAGTGACAGGGCCCCATAGCAATCAGCCCCAGCATTTT. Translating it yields CASSLHPVTGPHSNQPQHF.

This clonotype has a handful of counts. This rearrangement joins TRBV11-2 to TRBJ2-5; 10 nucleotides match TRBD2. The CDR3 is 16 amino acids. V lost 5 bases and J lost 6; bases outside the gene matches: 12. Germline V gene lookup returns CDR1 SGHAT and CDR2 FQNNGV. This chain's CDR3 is CASSDPSGGAAKTQYF. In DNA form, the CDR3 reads TGTGCCAGCAGCGACCCCAGCGGGGGGGCCGCGAAGACCCAGTACTTC.

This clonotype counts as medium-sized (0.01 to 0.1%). CDR3 residues: CASSPQNSQPQHF. Here the CDR3 DNA reads TGTGCCAGCAGCCCGCAAAACTCTCAGCCCCAGCATTTT. The chain combines TRBV2 with TRBJ1-5; D unresolved. The CDR3 loop spans 13 amino acids. Germline V lookup: CDR1 SNHLY, CDR2 FYNNEI. V was trimmed by 6 bases and J by 6 bases, leaving 12 bases between them.

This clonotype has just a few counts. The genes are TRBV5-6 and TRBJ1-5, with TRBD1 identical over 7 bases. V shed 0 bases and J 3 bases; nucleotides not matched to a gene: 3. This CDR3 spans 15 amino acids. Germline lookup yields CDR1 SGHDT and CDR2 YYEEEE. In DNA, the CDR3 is TGTGCCAGCAGCTTGGGACAGGGTCCCAATCAGCCCCAGCATTTT. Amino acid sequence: CASSLGQGPNQPQHF.

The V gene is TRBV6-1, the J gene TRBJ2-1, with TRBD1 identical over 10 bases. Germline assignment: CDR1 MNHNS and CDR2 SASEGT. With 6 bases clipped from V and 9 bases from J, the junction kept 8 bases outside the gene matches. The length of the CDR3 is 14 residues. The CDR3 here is CASSPGTGVVEQFF. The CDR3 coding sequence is TGTGCCAGCAGCCCCGGGACAGGGGTCGTTGAGCAGTTCTTC.

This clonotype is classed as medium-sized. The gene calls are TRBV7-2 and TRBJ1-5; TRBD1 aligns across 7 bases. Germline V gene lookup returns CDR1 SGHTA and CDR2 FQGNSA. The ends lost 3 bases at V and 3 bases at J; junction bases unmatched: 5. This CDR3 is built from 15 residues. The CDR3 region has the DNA TGTGCCAGCAGCTTCGGCAGGGGGGTCAATCAGCCCCAGCATTTT. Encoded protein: CASSFGRGVNQPQHF.

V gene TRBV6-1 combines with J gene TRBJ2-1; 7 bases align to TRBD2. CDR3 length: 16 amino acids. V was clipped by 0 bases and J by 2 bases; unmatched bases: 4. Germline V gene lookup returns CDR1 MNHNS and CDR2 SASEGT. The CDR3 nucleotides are TGTGCCAGCAGTGAAGCGGGGAGGGTCACCTACAATGAGCAGTTCTTC. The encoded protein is CASSEAGRVTYNEQFF.

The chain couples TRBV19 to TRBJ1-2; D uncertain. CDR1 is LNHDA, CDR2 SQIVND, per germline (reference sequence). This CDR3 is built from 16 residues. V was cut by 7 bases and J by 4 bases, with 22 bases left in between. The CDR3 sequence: CASNPRDKIAIYGYTF. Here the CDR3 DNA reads TGTGCCAGTAACCCCCGAGACAAGATAGCTATCTATGGCTACACCTTC.

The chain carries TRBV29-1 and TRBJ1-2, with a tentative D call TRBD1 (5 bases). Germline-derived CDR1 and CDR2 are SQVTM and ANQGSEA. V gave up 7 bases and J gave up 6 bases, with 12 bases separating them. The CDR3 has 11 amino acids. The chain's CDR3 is CSGGVKDGYTF. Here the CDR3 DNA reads TGCAGCGGGGGGGTGAAAGATGGCTACACCTTC.

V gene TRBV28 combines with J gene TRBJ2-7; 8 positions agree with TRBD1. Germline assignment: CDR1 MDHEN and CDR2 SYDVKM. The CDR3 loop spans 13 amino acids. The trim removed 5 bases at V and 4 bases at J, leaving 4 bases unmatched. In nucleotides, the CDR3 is TGTGCCAGCAGTCCAGGGGGCAGGTACGAGCAGTACTTC. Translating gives CASSPGGRYEQYF.

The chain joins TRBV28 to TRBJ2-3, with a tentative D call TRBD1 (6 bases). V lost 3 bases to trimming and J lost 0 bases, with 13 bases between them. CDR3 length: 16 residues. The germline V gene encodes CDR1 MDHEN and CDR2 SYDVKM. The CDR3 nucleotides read TGTGCCAGCAGTTTCCTCAGGGGAGCTAGCACAGATACGCAGTATTTT. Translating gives CASSFLRGASTDTQYF.

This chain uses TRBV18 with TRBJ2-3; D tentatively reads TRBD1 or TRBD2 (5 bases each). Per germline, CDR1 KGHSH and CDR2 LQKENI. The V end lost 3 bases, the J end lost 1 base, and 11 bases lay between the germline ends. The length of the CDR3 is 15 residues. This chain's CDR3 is CASSPVQGGTDTQYF. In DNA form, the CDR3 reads TGTGCCAGCTCACCGGTGCAGGGAGGCACAGATACGCAGTATTTT.

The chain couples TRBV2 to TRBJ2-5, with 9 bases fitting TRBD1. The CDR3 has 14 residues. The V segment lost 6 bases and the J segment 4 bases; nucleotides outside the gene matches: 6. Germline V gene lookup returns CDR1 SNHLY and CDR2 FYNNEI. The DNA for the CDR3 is TGTGCCAGCAGAGGACAGGGGTTGGGAGAGACCCAGTACTTC. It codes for CASRGQGLGETQYF.

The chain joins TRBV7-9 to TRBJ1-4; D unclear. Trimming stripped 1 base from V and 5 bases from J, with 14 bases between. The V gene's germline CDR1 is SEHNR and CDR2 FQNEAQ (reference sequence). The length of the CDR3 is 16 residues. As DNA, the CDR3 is TGTGCCAGCAGCTTAGTTTCTGGCACCAAAAATGAAAAACTGTTTTTT. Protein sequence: CASSLVSGTKNEKLFF. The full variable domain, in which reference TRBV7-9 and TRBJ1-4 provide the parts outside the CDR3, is DTGVSQNPRHKITKRGQNVTFRCDPISEHNRLYWYRQTLGQGPEFLTYFQNEAQLEKSRLLSDRFSAERPKGSFSTLEIQRTEQGDSAMYLCASSLVSGTKNEKLFFGSGTQLSVL.

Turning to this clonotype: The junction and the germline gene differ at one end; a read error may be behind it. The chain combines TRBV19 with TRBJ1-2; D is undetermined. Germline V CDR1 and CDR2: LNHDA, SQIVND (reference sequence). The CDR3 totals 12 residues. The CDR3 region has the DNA TGTGCCAGTCGCCAGACTAACTATGGCTACGCCTTC. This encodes CASRQTNYGYAF.

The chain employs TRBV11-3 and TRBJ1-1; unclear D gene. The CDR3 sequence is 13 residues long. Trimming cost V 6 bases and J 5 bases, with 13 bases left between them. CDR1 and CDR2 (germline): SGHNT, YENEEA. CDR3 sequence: CASSEAAGTEAFF. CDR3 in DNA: TGTGCCAGCAGTGAAGCGGCCGGGACTGAAGCTTTCTTT.

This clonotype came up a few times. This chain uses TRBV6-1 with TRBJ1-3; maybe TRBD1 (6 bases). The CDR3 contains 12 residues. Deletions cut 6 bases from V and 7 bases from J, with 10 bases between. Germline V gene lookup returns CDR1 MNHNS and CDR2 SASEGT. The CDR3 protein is CASRAGANTIYF. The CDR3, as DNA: TGTGCCAGCAGGGCAGGGGCGAACACCATATATTTT.